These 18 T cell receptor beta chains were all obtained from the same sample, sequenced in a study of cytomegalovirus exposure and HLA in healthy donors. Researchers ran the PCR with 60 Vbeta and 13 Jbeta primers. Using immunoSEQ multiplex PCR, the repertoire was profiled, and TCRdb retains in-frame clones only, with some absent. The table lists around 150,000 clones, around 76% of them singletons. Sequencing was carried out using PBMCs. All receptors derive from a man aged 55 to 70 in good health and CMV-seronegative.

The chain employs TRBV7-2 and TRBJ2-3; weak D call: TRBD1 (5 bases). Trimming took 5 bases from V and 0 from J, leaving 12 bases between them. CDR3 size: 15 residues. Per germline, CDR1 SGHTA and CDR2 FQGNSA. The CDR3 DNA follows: TGTGCCAGCAGCCAGGGTAGCAGTAGCACAGATACGCAGTATTTT. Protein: CASSQGSSSTDTQYF.

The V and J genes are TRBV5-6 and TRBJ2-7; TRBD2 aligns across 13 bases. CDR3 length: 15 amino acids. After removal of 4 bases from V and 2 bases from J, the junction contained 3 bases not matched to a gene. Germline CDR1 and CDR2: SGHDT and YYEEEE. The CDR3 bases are TGTGCCAGCAGCCCGGGACTAGCGGGGCCCTACGAGCAGTACTTC. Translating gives CASSPGLAGPYEQYF.

The CDR3 DNA reads as TGTGCCAGCAGTACCCAGGGGGCCCTAGCGGGAAGCTCCTACAATGAGCAGTTCTTC. Translation gives CASSTQGALAGSSYNEQFF. The V call is TRBV28, the J call TRBJ2-1; D possibly corresponds to TRBD2 (9 bases). CDR3 size: 19 residues. Germline CDR1 and CDR2: MDHEN and SYDVKM. V was trimmed by 5 bases and J by 0 bases, leaving 23 bases between them.

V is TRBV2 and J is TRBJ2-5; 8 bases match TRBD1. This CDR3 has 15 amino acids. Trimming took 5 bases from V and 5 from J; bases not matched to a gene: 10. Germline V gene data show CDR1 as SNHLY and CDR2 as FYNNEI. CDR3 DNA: TGTGCCAGCAGTCGCTTTTCACAGGGGGATGAGACCCAGTACTTC. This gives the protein CASSRFSQGDETQYF.

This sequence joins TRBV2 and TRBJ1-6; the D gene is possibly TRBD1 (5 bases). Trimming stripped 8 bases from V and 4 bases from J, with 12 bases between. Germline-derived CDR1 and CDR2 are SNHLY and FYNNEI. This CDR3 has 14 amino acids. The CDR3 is CASSLGGYNSPLHF. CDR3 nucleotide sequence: TGTGCCAGCTCTTTGGGGGGTTATAATTCACCCCTCCACTTT.

The CDR3 spells CAGRDRGYGYTF. The DNA for the CDR3 is TGTGCCGGAAGGGACAGGGGCTATGGCTACACCTTC. The genes are TRBV28 and TRBJ1-2; 10 nucleotides match TRBD1. Germline assignment: CDR1 MDHEN and CDR2 SYDVKM. V lost 11 bases and J lost 4; bases outside the gene matches: 4. This CDR3 region has 12 residues.

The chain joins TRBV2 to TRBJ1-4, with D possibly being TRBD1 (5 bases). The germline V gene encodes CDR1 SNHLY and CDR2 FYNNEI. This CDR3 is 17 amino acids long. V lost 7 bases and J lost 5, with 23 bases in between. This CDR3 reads CASMRGLLRTPNEKLFF. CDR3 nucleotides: TGTGCCAGCATGAGGGGACTGTTAAGGACACCGAATGAAAAACTGTTTTTT.

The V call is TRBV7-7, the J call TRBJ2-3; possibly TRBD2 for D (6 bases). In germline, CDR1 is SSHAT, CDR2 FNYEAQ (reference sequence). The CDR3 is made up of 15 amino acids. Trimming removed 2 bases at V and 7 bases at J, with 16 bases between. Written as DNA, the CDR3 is TGTGCCAGCAGCTTAACTAGCCGCCCTTATAATACGCAGTATTTT. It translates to CASSLTSRPYNTQYF.

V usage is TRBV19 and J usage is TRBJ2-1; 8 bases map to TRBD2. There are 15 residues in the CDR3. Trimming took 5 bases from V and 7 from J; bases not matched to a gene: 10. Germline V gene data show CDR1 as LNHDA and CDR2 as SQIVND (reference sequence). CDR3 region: CASSYAGSGGNEQFF. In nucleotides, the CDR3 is TGTGCCAGTAGTTATGCGGGGTCGGGGGGGAATGAGCAGTTCTTC.

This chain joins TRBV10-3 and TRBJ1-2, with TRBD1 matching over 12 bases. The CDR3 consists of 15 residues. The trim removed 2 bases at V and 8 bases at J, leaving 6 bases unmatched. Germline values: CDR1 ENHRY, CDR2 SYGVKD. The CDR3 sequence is CAISEPGQGAGGYTF. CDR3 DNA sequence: TGTGCCATCAGTGAGCCGGGACAGGGGGCGGGGGGCTACACCTTC.

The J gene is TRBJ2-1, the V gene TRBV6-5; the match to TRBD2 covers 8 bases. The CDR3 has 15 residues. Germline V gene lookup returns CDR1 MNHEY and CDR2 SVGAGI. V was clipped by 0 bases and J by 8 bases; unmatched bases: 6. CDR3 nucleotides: TGTGCCAGCAGTTACTCGGGACTAGAGGGTCATGAGCAGTTCTTC. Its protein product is CASSYSGLEGHEQFF.

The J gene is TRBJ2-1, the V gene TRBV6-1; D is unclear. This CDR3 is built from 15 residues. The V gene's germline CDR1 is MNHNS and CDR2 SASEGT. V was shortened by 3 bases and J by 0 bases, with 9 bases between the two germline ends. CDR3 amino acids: CASSDGGGSYNEQFF. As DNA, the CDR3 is TGTGCCAGCAGTGACGGCGGTGGCTCCTACAATGAGCAGTTCTTC.

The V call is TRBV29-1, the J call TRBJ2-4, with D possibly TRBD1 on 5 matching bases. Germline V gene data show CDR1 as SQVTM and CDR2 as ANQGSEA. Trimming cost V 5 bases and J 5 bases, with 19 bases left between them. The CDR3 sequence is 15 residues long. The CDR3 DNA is TGCAGCGTTACCGGGCCAAGGGGTTGGCAAAACATTCAGTACTTC. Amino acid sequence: CSVTGPRGWQNIQYF.

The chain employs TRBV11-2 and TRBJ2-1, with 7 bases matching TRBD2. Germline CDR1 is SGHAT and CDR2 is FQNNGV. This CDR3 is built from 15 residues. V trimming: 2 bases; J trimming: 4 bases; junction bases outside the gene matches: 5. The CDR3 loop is CASSLRLADYNEQFF. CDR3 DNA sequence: TGTGCCAGCAGCTTAAGGCTAGCGGATTACAATGAGCAGTTCTTC.

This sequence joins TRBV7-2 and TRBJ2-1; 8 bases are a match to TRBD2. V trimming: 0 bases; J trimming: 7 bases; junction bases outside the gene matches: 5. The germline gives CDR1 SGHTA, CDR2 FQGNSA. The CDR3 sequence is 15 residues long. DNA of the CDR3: TGTGCCAGCAGCTTAGCTAGCGGGGTTTTTAATGAGCAGTTCTTC. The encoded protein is CASSLASGVFNEQFF.

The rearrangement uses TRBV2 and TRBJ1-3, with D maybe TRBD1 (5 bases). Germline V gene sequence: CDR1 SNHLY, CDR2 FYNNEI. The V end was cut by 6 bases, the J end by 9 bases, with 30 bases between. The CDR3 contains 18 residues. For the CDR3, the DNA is TGTGCCAGCAGCGCCCGAACGGCTCAGGGCCCCTTTGGGCCCACCATATATTTT. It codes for CASSARTAQGPFGPTIYF.

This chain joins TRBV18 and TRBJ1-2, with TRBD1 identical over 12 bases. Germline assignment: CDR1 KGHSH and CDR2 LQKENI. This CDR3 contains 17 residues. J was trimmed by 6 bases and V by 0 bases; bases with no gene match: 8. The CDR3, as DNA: TGTGCCAGCTCACCACCGGGGACAGGGGGCGTCGTTGATGGCTACACCTTC. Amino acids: CASSPPGTGGVVDGYTF.

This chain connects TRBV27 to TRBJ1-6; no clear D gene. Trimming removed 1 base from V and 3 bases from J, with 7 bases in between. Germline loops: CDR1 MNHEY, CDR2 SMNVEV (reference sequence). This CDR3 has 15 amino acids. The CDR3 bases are TGTGCCAGCAGTTTATTTGCAGGCTATAATTCACCCCTCCACTTT. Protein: CASSLFAGYNSPLHF.